This is a list of T cell receptor beta chains from one sample in a study of cytomegalovirus exposure and HLA in healthy donors. TCRdb's table, derived via immunoSEQ multiplex PCR, lists solely in-frame clones and lacks some. The repertoire holds about 91,000 clones, about 89% seen once, with 9.2% in the top ten. Sequenced sample: PBMCs. The receptors come from a man aged 30 to 39 in good health and CMV-seropositive. Both conserved end residues are part of each CDR3. The D gene is left open where the match is weak. A row's size may be missing; if present it is once, few, many or a size class.

NA | NA | 14 | TRBJ1-4 | TRBV5-1 | CASSLERGGEKLFF | TGCGCCAGCAGCTTGGAAAGGGGTGGCGAAAAACTGTTTTTT
NA | NA | 13 | TRBJ1-1 | TRBV30 | CAWSKQGHPEAFF | TGTGCCTGGAGTAAGCAGGGTCATCCTGAAGCTTTCTTT
TRBD1 | NA | 15 | TRBJ2-7 | TRBV5-1 | CASSLSEYRGDEQYF | TGCGCCAGCAGCTTGAGTGAGTACAGGGGGGACGAGCAGTACTTC
TRBD1 | NA | 16 | TRBJ2-1 | TRBV9 | CASSVVSDRGTNEQFF | TGTGCCAGCAGCGTAGTAAGTGACAGGGGAACCAATGAGCAGTTCTTC
TRBD1 | NA | 14 | TRBJ2-7 | TRBV4-1 | CASTPGQGTYEQYF | TGCGCCAGCACCCCGGGACAGGGAACCTACGAGCAGTACTTC
TRBD2 | NA | 16 | TRBJ2-5 | TRBV6-1 | CASSDRSGGEGETQYF | TGTGCCAGCAGTGATCGGTCGGGGGGGGAAGGGGAGACCCAGTACTTC
TRBD1 | NA | 14 | TRBJ1-5 | TRBV29-1 | CRGTERPFNQPQHF | TGCAGAGGGACAGAAAGGCCCTTCAATCAGCCCCAGCATTTT
NA | NA | 14 | TRBJ2-7 | TRBV7-2 | CASSLVRDSYEQYF | TGTGCCAGCAGCTTAGTTAGAGACTCCTACGAGCAGTACTTC
TRBD1 | NA | 15 | TRBJ2-7 | TRBV6-5 | CASSYSRGQGYEQYF | TGTGCCAGCAGTTACTCGAGGGGACAGGGCTACGAGCAGTACTTC
TRBD1 | NA | 15 | TRBJ1-1 | TRBV7-9 | CASSYTGGDYTEAFF | TGTGCCAGCAGCTACACAGGGGGCGACTACACTGAAGCTTTCTTT
NA | NA | 11 | TRBJ1-5 | TRBV18 | CASSPRQPQHF | TGTGCCAGCTCACCGCGGCAGCCCCAGCATTTT
NA | NA | 14 | TRBJ2-2 | TRBV6-1 | CASSIAEDTGELFF | TGTGCCAGCAGCATAGCGGAGGACACCGGGGAGCTGTTTTTT
NA | few | 16 | TRBJ2-3 | TRBV7-8 | CASSSIAVWAADTQYF | TGTGCCAGCAGCTCAATAGCGGTTTGGGCGGCAGATACGCAGTATTTT
TRBD1 | NA | 14 | TRBJ2-7 | TRBV6-4 | CASRGQSTPYEQYF | TGTGCCAGCAGGGGACAGAGTACTCCCTACGAGCAGTACTTC
NA | NA | 14 | TRBJ2-3 | TRBV7-9 | CASSLVSSEEAQYF | TGTGCCAGCAGCTTAGTGTCTAGCGAGGAGGCGCAGTATTTT
NA | NA | 14 | TRBJ2-3 | TRBV7-9 | CASSLAASTDTQYF | TGTGCCAGCAGCTTAGCGGCTAGCACAGATACGCAGTATTTT
NA | few | 17 | TRBJ2-1 | TRBV11-2 | CASSPTPGVIPHNEQFF | TGTGCCAGCAGCCCCACCCCAGGGGTAATTCCGCACAATGAGCAGTTCTTC
TRBD1 | NA | 17 | TRBJ2-1 | TRBV28 | CASSTQLRTGGYNEQFF | TGTGCCAGCAGTACCCAACTGAGGACAGGGGGTTACAATGAGCAGTTCTTC
TRBD2 | few | 17 | TRBJ2-7 | TRBV2 | CASSEGTLREGSYEQYF | TGTGCCAGCAGTGAAGGGACCTTGCGGGAGGGATCCTACGAGCAGTACTTC
NA | NA | 16 | TRBJ2-5 | TRBV5-6 | CASSLVRGLNQETQYF | TGTGCCAGCAGCTTGGTGCGGGGGCTGAACCAAGAGACCCAGTACTTC
NA | NA | 14 | TRBJ2-7 | TRBV11-2 | CASSLGGVSYEQHF | TGTGCCAGCAGCCTCGGGGGAGTCTCCTACGAGCAGCACTTC
TRBD1 | few | 15 | TRBJ2-7 | TRBV4-1 | CASSHNGQGAGEQYF | TGCGCCAGCAGCCATAACGGACAGGGGGCGGGTGAGCAGTACTTC
NA | NA | 15 | TRBJ2-5 | TRBV4-2 | CASSRVLQGEETQYF | TGTGCCAGCAGCCGAGTTTTACAGGGTGAGGAGACCCAGTACTTC
TRBD1 | NA | 18 | TRBJ2-5 | TRBV11-2 | CASSYLRGRTGNQETQYF | TGTGCCAGCAGCTACCTCAGGGGTCGGACAGGCAACCAAGAGACCCAGTACTTC
TRBD2 | NA | 19 | TRBJ2-1 | TRBV7-9 | CASSSGRVAGGKGANEQFF | TGTGCCAGCAGCTCGGGGAGGGTAGCGGGAGGAAAGGGCGCGAATGAGCAGTTCTTC